The 14 T cell receptor beta chains listed next were all sequenced from one sample in a study of response to subunit inactivated influenza vaccine. TCRdb independently ran MiXCR on the RT-PCR reads; one entry per CDR3 protein. The data hold 150,000 or so distinct CDR3 sequences, with under 13% observed a single time. The sequencing here drew on non-naive T cells sorted from PBMCs, taken 40 to 50 days after vaccination. These receptor sequences come from a man aged 50 to 59 who received an inactivated influenza vaccine.

The sample holds a few counts of this clonotype. The chain couples TRBV20-1 to TRBJ2-1, with 7 bases that match TRBD2. Trimming at V came to 2 bases and at J to 4 bases, leaving 8 bases not matched to a gene. Germline V gene data show CDR1 as DFQATT and CDR2 as SNEGSKA (reference sequence). The CDR3 runs 15 residues. In DNA, the CDR3 is TGCAGTGCTAGAACTTCGGGACTACCTTACAATGAGCAGTTCTTC. Translation gives CSARTSGLPYNEQFF.

This clonotype was counted at least ten times. The chain couples TRBV7-2 to TRBJ2-1, with 11 bases matching TRBD1. CDR1 is SGHTA, CDR2 FQGNSA, per germline. The CDR3 contains 15 residues. Trimming cost V 1 base and J 7 bases; bases outside gene matches: 3. The DNA of the CDR3 is TGTGCCAGCAGCTTAGTCGGGACAGGGGGTAATGAGCAGTTCTTC. Protein sequence: CASSLVGTGGNEQFF.

The chain combines TRBV20-1 with TRBJ2-1; 16 bases line up with TRBD2. This CDR3 contains 18 residues. CDR1 is DFQATT, CDR2 SNEGSKA, per germline (reference sequence). Trimming removed 2 bases from V and 8 bases from J; junction bases left unmatched: 12. Here the CDR3 DNA reads TGCAGTGCTAGACTCGAGACGGGACTAGCGGGAGGGGGGGATGAGCAGTTCTTC. Translation gives CSARLETGLAGGGDEQFF.

The V gene is TRBV20-1, the J gene TRBJ2-5; 7 bases fit TRBD2. In germline, CDR1 is DFQATT, CDR2 SNEGSKA (reference sequence). J lost 2 bases, V lost 6 bases, and 9 bases had no gene match. The CDR3 consists of 14 residues. The CDR3 protein is CSAQAGLPQETQYF. In nucleotides, the CDR3 is TGCAGTGCGCAGGCGGGACTACCTCAAGAGACCCAGTACTTC.

This clonotype came up many times. V gene TRBV20-1 combines with J gene TRBJ1-5, with 7 bases lining up with TRBD1. CDR3 length equals 12 residues. Germline CDR1 and CDR2: DFQATT and SNEGSKA (reference sequence). The J segment lost 6 bases and the V segment lost 6 bases, leaving 5 bases of the junction unmatched. CDR3 coding DNA: TGCAGTGCCCGACAGGGAAGTCAGCCCCAGCATTTT. Protein product: CSARQGSQPQHF.

This clonotype was found many times. J is TRBJ2-3 and V is TRBV2; a weak D match, TRBD1 (5 bases). V was cut by 4 bases and J by 1 base, with 12 bases left in between. The CDR3 is made up of 15 amino acids. Germline-derived CDR1 and CDR2 are SNHLY and FYNNEI. CDR3 amino acids: CASSGWVGGTDTQYF. CDR3 bases: TGTGCCAGCAGTGGGTGGGTAGGGGGCACAGATACGCAGTATTTT.

This clonotype was counted a few times. V usage is TRBV5-1 and J usage is TRBJ2-5; 7 bases agree with TRBD1. The germline V gene has CDR1 SGHRS and CDR2 YFSETQ. The V segment lost 7 bases and the J segment 3 bases; nucleotides outside the gene matches: 12. The CDR3 contains 15 residues. CDR3 protein: CASQVLGTAEETQYF. The CDR3 nucleotides read TGCGCCAGCCAAGTTTTGGGGACAGCCGAAGAGACCCAGTACTTC.

This clonotype was seen more than once but under ten times. This chain links TRBV28 with TRBJ2-5, with no clear D. Per germline, CDR1 MDHEN and CDR2 SYDVKM. The CDR3 is made up of 16 amino acids. Trimming cost V 5 bases and J 0 bases, with 16 bases left between them. CDR3 nucleotide sequence: TGTGCCAGCAGTCCCTCCCGCCGGGCCAACCAAGAGACCCAGTACTTC. It yields the protein CASSPSRRANQETQYF.

The chain is built from TRBV10-2 and TRBJ2-7; D gene uncertain. The V end was cut by 8 bases, the J end by 4 bases, with 15 bases between. Germline V gene sequence: CDR1 WSHSY, CDR2 SAAADI. The CDR3 consists of 13 residues. The CDR3 is CASLNFDGYEQYF. CDR3 bases: TGCGCCAGCCTAAACTTCGATGGGTACGAGCAGTACTTC.

This clonotype has just a few counts. The chain employs TRBV3-1 and TRBJ1-1; D gene unclear. The CDR3 extends over 15 amino acids. Germline V lookup: CDR1 LGHDT, CDR2 YNNKEL (reference sequence). V dropped 0 bases and J dropped 2 bases, with 10 bases sitting between them. CDR3 nucleotide sequence: TGTGCCAGCAGCCAAGATCGATTAGAAAACACTGAAGCTTTCTTT. Translation gives CASSQDRLENTEAFF.

This clonotype was seen more than once but under ten times. This rearrangement joins TRBV7-2 to TRBJ2-3; D remains ambiguous. The CDR3 has 14 residues. Germline CDR1 SGHTA, CDR2 FQGNSA. With 1 base removed from V and 3 bases from J, the gap between germline ends came to 8 bases. CDR3 amino acids: CASSLGTETDTQYF. The CDR3 DNA follows: TGTGCCAGCAGCTTAGGCACAGAAACAGATACGCAGTATTTT. The full variable domain, its missing parts supplied by reference TRBV7-2 and TRBJ2-3, is GAGVSQSPSNKVTEKGKDVELRCDPISGHTALYWYRQSLGQGLEFLIYFQGNSAPDKSGLPSDRFSAERTGGSVSTLTIQRTQQEDSAVYLCASSLGTETDTQYFGPGTRLTVL.

The CDR3 spells CASSPGLSNEQFF. The CDR3 bases are TGCGCCAGCAGCCCGGGACTCTCCAATGAGCAGTTCTTC. V and J are TRBV5-1 and TRBJ2-1; possibly TRBD2 for D (6 bases). V was clipped by 4 bases and J by 6 bases, with 11 bases between them. The CDR3 runs 13 residues. The germline CDR1 and CDR2 sequences are SGHRS and YFSETQ.

This clonotype was counted between two and nine times. CDR3 coding DNA: TGTGCCAGCAGTTACGGACGGGCGGGGGGACACTTCTCTGGAAACACCATATATTTT. Translating gives CASSYGRAGGHFSGNTIYF. The rearrangement uses TRBV6-5 and TRBJ1-3; tentatively, D is TRBD1 (6 bases). CDR1 and CDR2 (germline): MNHEY, SVGAGI. This CDR3 region has 19 residues. Trimming took 2 bases from V and 0 from J, leaving 20 bases between them.

The chain recombines TRBV11-2 with TRBJ2-2; 8 bases match TRBD1. This CDR3 has 16 residues. Germline CDR1 and CDR2: SGHAT and FQNNGV. Losses at the gene ends were 2 bases for V and 5 bases for J; bases not matched to a gene: 7. CDR3 nucleotides: TGTGCCAGCAGCTTACCCGGGCAGGGGGCGACCGGGGAGCTGTTTTTT. This translates into CASSLPGQGATGELFF.